This TCR beta chain was observed in a study of CD8+ T cells in alopecia areata. The germline V and J ends were trimmed by 7 bases and 2 bases, with 14 bases remaining between them. Germline V lookup: CDR1 SQVTM, CDR2 ANQGSEA. CDR3 length: 13 residues. As to treatment: oral pan-JAK inhibitor, 5-10 mg twice daily. RNA was extracted and reverse transcribed into cDNA as the sequencing template. Profiling relied on immunoSEQ multiplex PCR, and the TCRdb table lists in-frame clones only, not all of them. The table records about 42,000 clones, around three fifths of them present only once. The rearrangement joins TRBV29-1 to TRBJ1-2, with TRBD1 as a possible D gene (5 bases). Material: CD8+ T cells sorted from blood, obtained at week 4, from a patient treated with tofacitinib. The source is a human donor with alopecia areata. The CDR3, as DNA: TGCAGCGGAATTCTGACAGAGAACTATGGCTACACCTTC. This codes for CSGILTENYGYTF. The full variable domain, completed using reference TRBV29-1 and TRBJ1-2, is SAVISQKPSRDICQRGTSLTIQCQVDSQVTMMFWYRQQPGQSLTLIATANQGSEATYESGFVIDKFPISRPNLTFSTLTVSNMSPEDSSIYLCSGILTENYGYTFGSGTRLTVV.